One sample yielded the 10 T cell receptor beta chains listed below, sequenced in a study of blood T cell repertoires in COVID-19. Method: immunoSEQ multiplex PCR; TCRdb's copy keeps in-frame clones and lacks some. Of 100,000 to 120,000 clones detected, 72% appear once; the ten largest clones hold over 6%. The source material was peripheral blood. Receptors originate from a woman aged 55-69 years with acute or convalescent COVID-19.

V gene TRBV7-3 combines with J gene TRBJ1-2; D remains unclear. The CDR3 spans 15 residues. Trimming pared 3 bases from V and 5 bases from J, leaving 16 bases between. CDR1 and CDR2 (germline): SGHTA, FQGTGA. CDR3 region: CASSFSGRRGYGYTF. In DNA, the CDR3 is TGTGCCAGCAGCTTCAGTGGCCGACGGGGTTATGGCTACACCTTC.

V gene TRBV18 combines with J gene TRBJ1-5, with D possibly being TRBD1 (6 bases). V dropped 4 bases and J dropped 6 bases, with 13 bases sitting between them. The length of the CDR3 is 14 residues. The germline gives CDR1 KGHSH, CDR2 LQKENI. This chain's CDR3 is CASSQYRDGQPQHF. DNA of the CDR3: TGTGCCAGCTCACAATACAGGGACGGTCAGCCCCAGCATTTT.

The chain combines TRBV5-6 with TRBJ1-3; a weak D match, TRBD1 (5 bases). V was cut by 2 bases and J by 0 bases, with 12 bases left in between. Germline V CDR1 and CDR2: SGHDT, YYEEEE. The CDR3 is made up of 16 amino acids. DNA of the CDR3: TGTGCCAGCAGCTTAACAGGAGATAGCTCTGGAAACACCATATATTTT. It encodes CASSLTGDSSGNTIYF. Using reference TRBV5-6 and TRBJ1-3 for the parts outside the CDR3, the full variable domain is DAGVTQSPTHLIKTRGQQVTLRCSPKSGHDTVSWYQQALGQGPQFIFQYYEEEERQRGNFPDRFSGHQFPNYSSELNVNALLLGDSALYLCASSLTGDSSGNTIYFGEGSWLTVV.

This clone was observed a handful of times. The chain recombines TRBV7-3 with TRBJ1-6; TRBD1 is a possible D gene (6 bases). CDR3 length equals 15 residues. Germline-derived CDR1 and CDR2 are SGHTA and FQGTGA. Trimming took off 4 bases at V and 10 bases at J, with 17 bases between the two ends. In nucleotides, the CDR3 is TGTGCCAGCAGCTCCCAGGGGCTAATGGAATCACCCCTCCACTTT. This codes for CASSSQGLMESPLHF.

This chain joins TRBV2 and TRBJ1-1, with a weak D call TRBD1 (5 bases). The CDR3 extends over 10 amino acids. Between the trimmed V and J ends, which lost 6 bases and 7 bases, there was a span of 6 bases. CDR1 SNHLY and CDR2 FYNNEI come from the germline V gene. The CDR3 nucleotides read TGTGCCAGCAGACAGGTTGAAGCTTTCTTT. It yields the protein CASRQVEAFF.

This clone was detected only a few times. The chain employs TRBV20-1 and TRBJ1-5; tentatively, D is TRBD1 (5 bases). CDR1 DFQATT and CDR2 SNEGSKA come from the germline V gene (reference sequence). V shed 3 bases and J shed 6 bases, with 12 bases lying between them. The CDR3 runs 13 residues. CDR3 in DNA: TGCAGTGCTAGTAGGGGCGAAATTCAGCCCCAGCATTTT. The encoded protein is CSASRGEIQPQHF.

The V gene is TRBV12-3 or TRBV12-4, the J gene TRBJ2-7; a possible D gene is TRBD1 (6 bases). The V end was cut by 3 bases, the J end by 10 bases, with 13 bases between. The CDR3 is 12 residues long. Written as DNA, the CDR3 is TGTGCCAGCAGTTTCGGACAGAGAAGCCAGTACTTC. As protein: CASSFGQRSQYF.

This clone was detected only a few times. The CDR3 protein is CASSPALGGETQYF. CDR3 sequence (DNA): TGTGCCAGCTCACCTGCCCTAGGAGGAGAGACCCAGTACTTC. The V gene is TRBV18, the J gene TRBJ2-5; TRBD2 is a possible D gene (5 bases). The CDR3 is 14 amino acids. Germline CDR1 and CDR2: KGHSH and LQKENI. V lost 3 bases and J lost 4, with 12 bases in between.

The V call is TRBV5-6, the J call TRBJ1-2; no definite D call. CDR1 and CDR2 from the germline V gene are SGHDT and YYEEEE. This CDR3 contains 12 residues. The V and J ends lost 1 base and 8 bases respectively, with 9 bases between them. The CDR3 loop reads CASSLRPGGYTF. CDR3 DNA sequence: TGTGCCAGCAGCTTGCGCCCGGGGGGCTACACCTTC.

The chain carries TRBV28 and TRBJ1-6; 9 bases are a match to TRBD1. This CDR3 contains 19 residues. Per germline, CDR1 MDHEN and CDR2 SYDVKM. After removal of 5 bases from V and 10 bases from J, the junction contained 21 bases not matched to a gene. CDR3 region: CASSMIRDRDLPRGSPLHF. The CDR3 DNA sequence: TGTGCCAGCAGTATGATCCGGGACAGGGACCTTCCAAGGGGATCACCCCTCCACTTT.